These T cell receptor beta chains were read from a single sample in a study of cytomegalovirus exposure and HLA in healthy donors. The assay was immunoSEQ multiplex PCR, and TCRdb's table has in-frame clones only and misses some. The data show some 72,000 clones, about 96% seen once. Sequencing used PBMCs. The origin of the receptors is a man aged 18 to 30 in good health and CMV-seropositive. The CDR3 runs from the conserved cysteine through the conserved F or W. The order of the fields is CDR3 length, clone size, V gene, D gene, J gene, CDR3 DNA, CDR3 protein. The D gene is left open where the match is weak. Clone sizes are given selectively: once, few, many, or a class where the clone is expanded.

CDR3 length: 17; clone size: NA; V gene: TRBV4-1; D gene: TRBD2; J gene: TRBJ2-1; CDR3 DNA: TGCGCCAGCAGCCAACCGGGGACTAGAACTAGGGACAATGAGCAGTTCTTC; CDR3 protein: CASSQPGTRTRDNEQFF
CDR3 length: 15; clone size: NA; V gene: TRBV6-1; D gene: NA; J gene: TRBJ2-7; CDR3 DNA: TGTGCCAGCAGTGAGACAGGACAGATCCTCTACGAGCAGTACTTC; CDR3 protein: CASSETGQILYEQYF
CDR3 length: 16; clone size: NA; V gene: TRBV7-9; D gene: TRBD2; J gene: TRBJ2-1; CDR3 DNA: TGTGCCAGCAGCTCTAGCGGGGGGGGGCCCTACAATGAGCAGTTCTTC; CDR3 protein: CASSSSGGGPYNEQFF
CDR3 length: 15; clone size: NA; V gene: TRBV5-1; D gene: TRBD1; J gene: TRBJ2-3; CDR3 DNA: TGCGCCAGCAGCTTGGGGACAGGGGTCCAGGATACGCAGTATTTT; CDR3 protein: CASSLGTGVQDTQYF
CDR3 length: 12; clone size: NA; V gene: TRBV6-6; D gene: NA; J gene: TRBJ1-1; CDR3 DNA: TGTGCCAGCAGTTACACGCACCCGGTAGCTTTCTTT; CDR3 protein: CASSYTHPVAFF
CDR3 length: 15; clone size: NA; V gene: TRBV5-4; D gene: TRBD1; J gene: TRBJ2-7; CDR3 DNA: TGTGCCAGCAGCTCCCTGACAGGGCCCCCCCACGAGCAGTACTTC; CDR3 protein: CASSSLTGPPHEQYF
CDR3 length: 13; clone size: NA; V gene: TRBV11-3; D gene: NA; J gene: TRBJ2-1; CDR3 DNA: TGTGCCAGCAGCTTAATCGGCGGCAATGAGCAGTTCTTC; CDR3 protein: CASSLIGGNEQFF
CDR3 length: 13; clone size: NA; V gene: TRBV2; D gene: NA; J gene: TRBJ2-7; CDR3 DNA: TGTGCCAGCAGCCTACCTCCGCGATTCGAGCAGTACTTC; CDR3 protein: CASSLPPRFEQYF
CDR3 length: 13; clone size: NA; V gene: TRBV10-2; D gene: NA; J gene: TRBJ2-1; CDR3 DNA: TGCGCCAGCAGGCTAGCCGCGTCCAATGAGCAGTTCTTC; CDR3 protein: CASRLAASNEQFF
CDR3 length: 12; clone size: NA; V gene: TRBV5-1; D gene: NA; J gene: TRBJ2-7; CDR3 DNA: TGCGCCAGCAGTTCCAGGGTCTACGAGCAGTACTTC; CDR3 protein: CASSSRVYEQYF
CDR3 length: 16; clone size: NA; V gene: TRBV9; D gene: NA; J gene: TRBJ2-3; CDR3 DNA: TGTGCCAGCAGCGCCAAGGGGCGGGACTGGTCAGATACGCAGTATTTT; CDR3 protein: CASSAKGRDWSDTQYF
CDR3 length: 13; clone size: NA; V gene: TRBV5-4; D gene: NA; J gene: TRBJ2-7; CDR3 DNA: TGTGCCAGCAGCTTGGACGGTGGCTACGAGCAGTACTTC; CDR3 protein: CASSLDGGYEQYF
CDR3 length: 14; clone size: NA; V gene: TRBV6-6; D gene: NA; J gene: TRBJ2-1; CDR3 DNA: TGTGCCAGCAGCCGCCAGGGGACACCCAATGAGCAGTTCTTC; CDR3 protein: CASSRQGTPNEQFF
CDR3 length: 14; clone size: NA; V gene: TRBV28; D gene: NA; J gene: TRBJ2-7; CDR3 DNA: TGTGCCAGCAGTTTGGGCCAGACCTCCTACGAGCAGTACTTC; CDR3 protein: CASSLGQTSYEQYF
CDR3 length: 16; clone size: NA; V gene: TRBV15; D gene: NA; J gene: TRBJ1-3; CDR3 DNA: TGTGCCACCAGCAGATATCTACAGGGATCTGGAAACACCATATATTTT; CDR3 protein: CATSRYLQGSGNTIYF
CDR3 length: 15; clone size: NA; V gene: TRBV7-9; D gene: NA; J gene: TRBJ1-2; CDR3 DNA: TGTGCCAGCAGCATCGGGGTGAGGGTCAACTATGGCTACACCTTC; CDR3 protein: CASSIGVRVNYGYTF
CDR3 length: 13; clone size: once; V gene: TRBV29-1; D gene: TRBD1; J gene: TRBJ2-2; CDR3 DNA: TGCAGCGTTGAGTACAGGGGTACCGGGGAGCTGTTTTTT; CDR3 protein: CSVEYRGTGELFF
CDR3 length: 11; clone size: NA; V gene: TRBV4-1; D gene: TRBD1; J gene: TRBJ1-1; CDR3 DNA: TGCGCCAGCAGCACAACAGGGGTAGCTTTCTTT; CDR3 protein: CASSTTGVAFF
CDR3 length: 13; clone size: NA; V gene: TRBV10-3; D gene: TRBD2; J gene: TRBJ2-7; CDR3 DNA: TGTGCCATCAGTTGTAGCGGGTGCTACGAGCAGTACTTC; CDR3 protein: CAISCSGCYEQYF
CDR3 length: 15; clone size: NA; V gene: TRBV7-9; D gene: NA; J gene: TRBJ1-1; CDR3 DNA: TGTGCCAGCAGCCCATGGGCTGGGCAGAACACTGAAGCTTTCTTT; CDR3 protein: CASSPWAGQNTEAFF
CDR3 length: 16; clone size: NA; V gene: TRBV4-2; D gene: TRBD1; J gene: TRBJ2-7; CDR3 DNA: TGTGCCAGCAGCCTGAGTGTGACACAGGGGGCTGGCGAGCAGTACTTC; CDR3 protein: CASSLSVTQGAGEQYF
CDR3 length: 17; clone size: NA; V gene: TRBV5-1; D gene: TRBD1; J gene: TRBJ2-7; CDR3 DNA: TGCGCCAGCAGCTTGGAAGGAGGACAGGGGTATCGATACGAGCAGTACTTC; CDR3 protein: CASSLEGGQGYRYEQYF
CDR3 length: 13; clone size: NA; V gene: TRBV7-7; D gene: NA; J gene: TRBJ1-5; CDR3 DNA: TGTGCTAGCAGCTTAAGAGAGAATCAGCCCCAGCATTTT; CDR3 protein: CASSLRENQPQHF
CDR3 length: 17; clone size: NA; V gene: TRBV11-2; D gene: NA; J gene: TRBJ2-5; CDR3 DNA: TGTGCCAGCAGCTTAGATCGGACAACCCCCCGTGAGAGGACCCAGTACTTC; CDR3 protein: CASSLDRTTPRERTQYF
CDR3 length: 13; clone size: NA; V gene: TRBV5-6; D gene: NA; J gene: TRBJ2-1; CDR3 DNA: TGTGCCAGCAGCTTACAGGACCGCGAACGGCAGTTCTTC; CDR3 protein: CASSLQDRERQFF
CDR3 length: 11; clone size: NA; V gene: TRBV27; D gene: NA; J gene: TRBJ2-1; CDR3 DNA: TGTGCCATCTCATTTCGGAATGAGCAGTTCTTC; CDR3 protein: CAISFRNEQFF
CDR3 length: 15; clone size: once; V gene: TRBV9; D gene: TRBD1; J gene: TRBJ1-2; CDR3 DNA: TGTGCCAGCAGAGTCAGCCCGACAGGGATACATGGCTACACCTTC; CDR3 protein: CASRVSPTGIHGYTF
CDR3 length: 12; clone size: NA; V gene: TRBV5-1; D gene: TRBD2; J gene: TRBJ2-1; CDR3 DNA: TGCGCCAGCAGCTCCCCGGGACTAGCGACCTTCTTC; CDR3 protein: CASSSPGLATFF
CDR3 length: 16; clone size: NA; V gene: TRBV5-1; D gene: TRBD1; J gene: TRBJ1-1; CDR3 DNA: TGCGCCAGCAGCCCCACCGGGACAGGGATTGGCACTGAAGCTTTCTTT; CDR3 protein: CASSPTGTGIGTEAFF
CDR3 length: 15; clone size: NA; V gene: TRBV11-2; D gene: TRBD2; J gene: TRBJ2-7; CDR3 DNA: TGTGCCAGCAGCTTAGGGGGGGGACTAGCTTACGAGCAGTACTTC; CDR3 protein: CASSLGGGLAYEQYF
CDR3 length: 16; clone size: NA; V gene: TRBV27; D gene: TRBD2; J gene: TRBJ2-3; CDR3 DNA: TGTGCCAGCAGTTTATTTGCTAGCGGGTACACAGATACGCAGTATTTT; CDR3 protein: CASSLFASGYTDTQYF
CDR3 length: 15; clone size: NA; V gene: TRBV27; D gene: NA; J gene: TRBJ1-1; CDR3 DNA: TGTGCCAGCAGACGGTGGGCGGGGTCGGGCACTGAAGCTTTCTTT; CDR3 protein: CASRRWAGSGTEAFF
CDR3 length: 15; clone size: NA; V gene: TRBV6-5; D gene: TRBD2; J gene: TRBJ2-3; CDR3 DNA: TGTGCCAGCAGTTCTAGCGGGAGGACCTCAGATACGCAGTATTTT; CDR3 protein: CASSSSGRTSDTQYF
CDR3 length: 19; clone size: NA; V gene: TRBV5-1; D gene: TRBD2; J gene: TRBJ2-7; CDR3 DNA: TGCGCCAGCAGCTCACCGGGACTAGCGGGAGAAGGCGTGAGATACGAGCAGTACTTC; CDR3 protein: CASSSPGLAGEGVRYEQYF
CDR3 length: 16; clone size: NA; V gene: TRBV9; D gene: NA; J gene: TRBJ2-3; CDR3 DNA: TGTGCCAGCAGCGTAGGGGCTAGCCCTAGCACAGATACGCAGTATTTT; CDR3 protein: CASSVGASPSTDTQYF